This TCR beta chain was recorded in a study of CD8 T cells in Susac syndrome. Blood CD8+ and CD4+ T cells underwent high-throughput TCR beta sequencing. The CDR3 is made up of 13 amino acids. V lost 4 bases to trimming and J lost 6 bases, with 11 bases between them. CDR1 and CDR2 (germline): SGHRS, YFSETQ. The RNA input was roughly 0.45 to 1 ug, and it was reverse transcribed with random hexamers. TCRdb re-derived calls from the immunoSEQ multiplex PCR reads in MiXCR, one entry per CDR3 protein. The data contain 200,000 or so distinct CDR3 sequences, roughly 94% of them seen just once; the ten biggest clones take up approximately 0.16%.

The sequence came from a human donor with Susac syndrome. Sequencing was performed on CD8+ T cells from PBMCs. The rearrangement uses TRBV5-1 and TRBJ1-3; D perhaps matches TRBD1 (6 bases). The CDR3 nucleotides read TGCGCCAGCAGCCACAGACAGGAAAACACCATATATTTT. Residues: CASSHRQENTIYF.